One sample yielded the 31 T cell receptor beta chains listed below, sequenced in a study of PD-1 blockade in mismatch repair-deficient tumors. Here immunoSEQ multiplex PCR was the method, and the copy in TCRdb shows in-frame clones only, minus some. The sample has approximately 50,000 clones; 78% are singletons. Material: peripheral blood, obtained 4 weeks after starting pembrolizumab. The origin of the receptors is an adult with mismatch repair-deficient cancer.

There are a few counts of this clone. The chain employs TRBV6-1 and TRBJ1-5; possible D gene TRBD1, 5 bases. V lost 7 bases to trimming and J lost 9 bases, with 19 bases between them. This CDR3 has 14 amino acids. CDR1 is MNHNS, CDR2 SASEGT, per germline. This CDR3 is CASKNSGVPWPQHF. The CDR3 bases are TGTGCCAGCAAAAACTCGGGGGTCCCGTGGCCCCAGCATTTT.

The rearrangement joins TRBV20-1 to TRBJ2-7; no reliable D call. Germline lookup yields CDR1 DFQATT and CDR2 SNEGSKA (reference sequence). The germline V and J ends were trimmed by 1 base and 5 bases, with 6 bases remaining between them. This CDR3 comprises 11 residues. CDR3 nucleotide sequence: TGCAGTGCTAGAGGACTCCACGAGCAGTACTTC. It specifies CSARGLHEQYF.

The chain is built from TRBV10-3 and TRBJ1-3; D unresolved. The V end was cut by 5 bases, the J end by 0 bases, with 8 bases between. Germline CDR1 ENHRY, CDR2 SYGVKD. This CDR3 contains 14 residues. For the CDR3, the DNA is TGTGCCATCAGTCACTTTGGCTCTGGAAACACCATATATTTT. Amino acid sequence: CAISHFGSGNTIYF.

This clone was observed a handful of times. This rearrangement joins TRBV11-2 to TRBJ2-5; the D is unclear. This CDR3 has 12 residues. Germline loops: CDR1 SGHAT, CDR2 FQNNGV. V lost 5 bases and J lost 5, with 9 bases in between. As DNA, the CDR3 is TGTGCCAGCAGCCCCACTACGGAGACCCAGTACTTC. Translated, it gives CASSPTTETQYF.

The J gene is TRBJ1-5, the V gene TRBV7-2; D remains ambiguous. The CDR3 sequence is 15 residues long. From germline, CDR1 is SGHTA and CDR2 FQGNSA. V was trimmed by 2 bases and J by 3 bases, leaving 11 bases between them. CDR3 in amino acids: CASSLNVGSNQPQHF. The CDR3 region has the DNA TGTGCCAGCAGCTTAAATGTAGGGTCCAATCAGCCCCAGCATTTT.

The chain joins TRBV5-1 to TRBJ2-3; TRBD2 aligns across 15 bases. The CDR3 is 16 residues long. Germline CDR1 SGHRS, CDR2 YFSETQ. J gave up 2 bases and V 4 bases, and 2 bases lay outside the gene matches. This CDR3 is CASSRTSGRATDTQYF. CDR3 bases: TGCGCCAGCAGCCGGACTAGCGGGAGGGCCACAGATACGCAGTATTTT.

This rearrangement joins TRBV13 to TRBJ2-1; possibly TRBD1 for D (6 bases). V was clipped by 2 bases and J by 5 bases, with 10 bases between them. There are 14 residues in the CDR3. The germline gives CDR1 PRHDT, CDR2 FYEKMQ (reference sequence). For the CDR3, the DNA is TGTGCCAGCAGCTTACGTCCAGGGGACAATGAGCAGTTCTTC. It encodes CASSLRPGDNEQFF.

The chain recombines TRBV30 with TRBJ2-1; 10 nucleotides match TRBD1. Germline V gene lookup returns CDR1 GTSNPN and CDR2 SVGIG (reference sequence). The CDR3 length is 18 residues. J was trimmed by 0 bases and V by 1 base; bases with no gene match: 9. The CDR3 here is CAWSEKDRGSYSYNEQFF. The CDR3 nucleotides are TGTGCCTGGAGTGAGAAGGACAGGGGGAGTTACTCCTACAATGAGCAGTTCTTC.

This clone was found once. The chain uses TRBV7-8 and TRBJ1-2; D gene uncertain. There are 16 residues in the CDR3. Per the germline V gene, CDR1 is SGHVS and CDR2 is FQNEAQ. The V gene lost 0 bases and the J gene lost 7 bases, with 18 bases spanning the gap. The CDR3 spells CASSLAYSGSGSGYTF. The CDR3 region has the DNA TGTGCCAGCAGCTTAGCCTATTCGGGCAGCGGGTCTGGCTACACCTTC.

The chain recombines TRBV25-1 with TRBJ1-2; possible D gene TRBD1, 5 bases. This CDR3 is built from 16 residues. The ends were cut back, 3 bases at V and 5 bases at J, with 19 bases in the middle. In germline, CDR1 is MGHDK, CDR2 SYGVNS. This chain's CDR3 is CASSDGGAKTIYGYTF. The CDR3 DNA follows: TGTGCCAGCAGTGACGGTGGGGCAAAAACGATTTATGGCTACACCTTC.

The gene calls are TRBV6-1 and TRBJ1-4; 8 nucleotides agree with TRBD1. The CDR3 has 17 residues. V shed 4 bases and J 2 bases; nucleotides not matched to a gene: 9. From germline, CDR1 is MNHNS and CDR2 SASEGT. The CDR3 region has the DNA TGTGCCAGCAGTGGGGCCAGGGGGCTTTCGACTAATGAAAAACTGTTTTTT. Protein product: CASSGARGLSTNEKLFF.

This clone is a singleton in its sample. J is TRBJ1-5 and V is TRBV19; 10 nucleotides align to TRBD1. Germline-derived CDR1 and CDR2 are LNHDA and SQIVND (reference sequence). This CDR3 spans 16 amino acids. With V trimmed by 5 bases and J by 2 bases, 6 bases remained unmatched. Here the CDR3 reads CASSSPGTGGNQPQHF. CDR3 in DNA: TGTGCCAGTAGTTCCCCCGGGACAGGGGGCAATCAGCCCCAGCATTTT.

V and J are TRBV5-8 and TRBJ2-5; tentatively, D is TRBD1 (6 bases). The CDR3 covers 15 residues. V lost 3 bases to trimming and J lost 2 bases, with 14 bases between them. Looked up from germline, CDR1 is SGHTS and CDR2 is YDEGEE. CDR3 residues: CASSSTGRWQETQYF. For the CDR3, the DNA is TGTGCCAGCAGCTCGACAGGCCGATGGCAAGAGACCCAGTACTTC. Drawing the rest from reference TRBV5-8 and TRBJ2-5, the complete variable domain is EAGVTQSPTHLIKTRGQQATLRCSPISGHTSVYWYQQALGLGLQFLLWYDEGEERNRGNFPPRFSGRQFPNYSSELNVNALELEDSALYLCASSSTGRWQETQYFGPGTRLLVL.

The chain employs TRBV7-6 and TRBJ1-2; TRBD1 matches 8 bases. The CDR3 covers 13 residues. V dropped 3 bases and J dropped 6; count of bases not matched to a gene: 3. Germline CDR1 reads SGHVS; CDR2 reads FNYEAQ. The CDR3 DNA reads TGTGCCAGCAGCTTTTTACAGGGGGATGGCTACACCTTC. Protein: CASSFLQGDGYTF. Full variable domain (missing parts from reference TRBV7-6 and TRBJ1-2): GAGVSQSPRYKVTKRGQDVALRCDPISGHVSLYWYRQALGQGPEFLTYFNYEAQQDKSGLPNDRFSAERPEGSISTLTIQRTEQRDSAMYRCASSFLQGDGYTFGSGTRLTVV.

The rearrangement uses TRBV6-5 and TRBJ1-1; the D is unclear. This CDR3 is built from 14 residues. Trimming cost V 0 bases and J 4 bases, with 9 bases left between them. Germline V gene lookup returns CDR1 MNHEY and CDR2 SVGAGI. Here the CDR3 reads CASSYSSGGTEAFF. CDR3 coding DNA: TGTGCCAGCAGTTACTCCTCAGGCGGCACTGAAGCTTTCTTT.

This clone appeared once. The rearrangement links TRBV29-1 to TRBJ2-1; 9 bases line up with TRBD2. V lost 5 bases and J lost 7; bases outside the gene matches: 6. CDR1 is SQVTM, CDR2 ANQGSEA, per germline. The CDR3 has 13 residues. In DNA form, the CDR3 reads TGCAGCGTTAGCGCTAGCGGGACGAATGAGCAGTTCTTC. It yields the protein CSVSASGTNEQFF.

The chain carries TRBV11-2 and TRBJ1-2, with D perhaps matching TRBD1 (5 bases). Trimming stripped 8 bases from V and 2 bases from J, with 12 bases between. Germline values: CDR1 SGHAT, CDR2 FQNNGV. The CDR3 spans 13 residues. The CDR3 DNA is TGTGCCAGCGGACTCGGGGGGAACTATGGCTACACCTTC. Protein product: CASGLGGNYGYTF.

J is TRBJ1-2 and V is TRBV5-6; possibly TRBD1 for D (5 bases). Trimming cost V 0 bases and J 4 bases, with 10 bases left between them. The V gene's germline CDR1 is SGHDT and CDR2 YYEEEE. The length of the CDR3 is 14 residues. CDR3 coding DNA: TGTGCCAGCAGCTTGGGTCAGGGCAGCTATGGCTACACCTTC. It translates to CASSLGQGSYGYTF.

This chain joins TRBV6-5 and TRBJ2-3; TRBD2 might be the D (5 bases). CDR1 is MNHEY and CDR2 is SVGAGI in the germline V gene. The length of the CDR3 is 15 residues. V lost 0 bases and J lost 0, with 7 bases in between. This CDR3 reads CASSYSAGSTDTQYF. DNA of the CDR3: TGTGCCAGCAGTTACTCGGCGGGTAGCACAGATACGCAGTATTTT.

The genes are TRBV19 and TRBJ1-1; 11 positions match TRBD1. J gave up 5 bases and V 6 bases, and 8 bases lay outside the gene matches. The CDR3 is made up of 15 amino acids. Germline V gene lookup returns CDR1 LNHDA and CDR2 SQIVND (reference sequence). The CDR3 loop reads CASSAGTGGETEAFF. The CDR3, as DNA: TGTGCCAGTAGCGCCGGGACAGGGGGAGAAACTGAAGCTTTCTTT.

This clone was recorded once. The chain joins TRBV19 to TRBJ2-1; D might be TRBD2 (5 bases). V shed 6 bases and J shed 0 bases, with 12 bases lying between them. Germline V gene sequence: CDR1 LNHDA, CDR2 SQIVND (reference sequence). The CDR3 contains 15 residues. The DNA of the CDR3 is TGTGCCAGTAGAGGCGGGTACAGCTCCTACAATGAGCAGTTCTTC. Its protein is CASRGGYSSYNEQFF. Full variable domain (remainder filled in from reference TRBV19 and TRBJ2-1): DGGITQSPKYLFRKEGQNVTLSCEQNLNHDAMYWYRQDPGQGLRLIYYSQIVNDFQKGDIAEGYSVSREKKESFPLTVTSAQKNPTAFYLCASRGGYSSYNEQFFGPGTRLTVL.

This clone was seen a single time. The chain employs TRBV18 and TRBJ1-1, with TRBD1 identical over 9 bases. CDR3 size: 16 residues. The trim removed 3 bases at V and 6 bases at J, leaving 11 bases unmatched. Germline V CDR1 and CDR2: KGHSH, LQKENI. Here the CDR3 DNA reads TGTGCCAGCTCACCTCTATTGGGGACAGGGATCCCTGAAGCTTTCTTT. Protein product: CASSPLLGTGIPEAFF.

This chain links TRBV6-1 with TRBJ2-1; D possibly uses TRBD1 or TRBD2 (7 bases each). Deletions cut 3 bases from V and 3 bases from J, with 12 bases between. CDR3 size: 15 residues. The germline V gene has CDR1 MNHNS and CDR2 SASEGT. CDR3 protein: CASSDQGEGYNEQFF. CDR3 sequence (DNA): TGTGCCAGCAGTGACCAGGGGGAGGGCTACAATGAGCAGTTCTTC.

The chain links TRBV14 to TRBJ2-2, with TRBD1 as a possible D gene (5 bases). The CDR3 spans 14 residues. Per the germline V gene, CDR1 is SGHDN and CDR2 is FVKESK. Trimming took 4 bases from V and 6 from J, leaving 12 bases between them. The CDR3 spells CASSRPQGPGELFF. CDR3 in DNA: TGTGCCAGCAGCCGGCCCCAGGGTCCCGGGGAGCTGTTTTTT. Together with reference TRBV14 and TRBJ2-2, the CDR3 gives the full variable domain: EAGVTQFPSHSVIEKGQTVTLRCDPISGHDNLYWYRRVMGKEIKFLLHFVKESKQDESGMPNNRFLAERTGGTYSTLKVQPAELEDSGVYFCASSRPQGPGELFFGEGSRLTVL.

In nucleotides, the CDR3 is TGTGCCAGCAGTACCCATATTTTTTACGAGCAGTACTTC. This sequence encodes CASSTHIFYEQYF. The V gene is TRBV6-1, the J gene TRBJ2-7; no firm D call. V gave up 5 bases and J gave up 4 bases, with 12 bases separating them. The germline V gene has CDR1 MNHNS and CDR2 SASEGT. The CDR3 extends over 13 amino acids.

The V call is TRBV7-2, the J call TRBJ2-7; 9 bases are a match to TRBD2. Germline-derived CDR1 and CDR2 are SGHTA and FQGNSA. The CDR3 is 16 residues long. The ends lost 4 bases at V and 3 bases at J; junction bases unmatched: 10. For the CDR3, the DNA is TGTGCCAGCAGCTCCCCACAGGCGGGAGGGTTCTACGAGCAGTACTTC. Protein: CASSSPQAGGFYEQYF.

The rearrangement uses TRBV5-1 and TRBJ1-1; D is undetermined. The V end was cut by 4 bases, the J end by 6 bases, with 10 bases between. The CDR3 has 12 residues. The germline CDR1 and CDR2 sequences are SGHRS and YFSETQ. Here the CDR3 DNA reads TGCGCCAGCAGCCCCCCCGGGCCTGAAGCTTTCTTT. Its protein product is CASSPPGPEAFF.

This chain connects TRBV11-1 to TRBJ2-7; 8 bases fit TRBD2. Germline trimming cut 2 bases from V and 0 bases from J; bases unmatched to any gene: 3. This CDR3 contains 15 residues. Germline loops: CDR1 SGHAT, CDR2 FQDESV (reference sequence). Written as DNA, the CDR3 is TGTGCCAGCAGCTTAAAGCGGGAGAGCTCCTACGAGCAGTACTTC. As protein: CASSLKRESSYEQYF. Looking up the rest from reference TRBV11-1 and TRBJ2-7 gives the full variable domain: EAEVAQSPRYKITEKSQAVAFWCDPISGHATLYWYRQILGQGPELLVQFQDESVVDDSQLPKDRFSAERLKGVDSTLKIQPAELGDSAMYLCASSLKRESSYEQYFGPGTRLTVT.

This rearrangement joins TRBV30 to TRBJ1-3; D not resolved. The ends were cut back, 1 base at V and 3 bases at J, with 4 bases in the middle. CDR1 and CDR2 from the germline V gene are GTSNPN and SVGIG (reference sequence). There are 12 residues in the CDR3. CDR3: CAWSEVGNTIYF. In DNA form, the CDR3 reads TGTGCCTGGAGTGAGGTTGGAAACACCATATATTTT.

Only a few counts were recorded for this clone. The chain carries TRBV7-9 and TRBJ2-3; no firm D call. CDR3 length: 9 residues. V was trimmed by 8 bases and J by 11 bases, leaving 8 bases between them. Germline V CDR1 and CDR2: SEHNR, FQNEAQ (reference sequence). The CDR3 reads CASGLEQYF. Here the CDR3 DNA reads TGTGCCAGCGGGCTTGAGCAGTATTTT.

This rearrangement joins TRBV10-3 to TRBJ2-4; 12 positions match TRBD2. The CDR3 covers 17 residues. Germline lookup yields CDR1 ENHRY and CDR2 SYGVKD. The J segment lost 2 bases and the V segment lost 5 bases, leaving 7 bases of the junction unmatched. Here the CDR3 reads CAISLAGGPGTKNIQYF. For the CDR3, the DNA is TGTGCCATCAGTCTAGCGGGAGGGCCCGGAACCAAAAACATTCAGTACTTC.